Presented here are 32 T cell receptor beta chains from one specimen sequenced in a study of T cell changes during pregnancy in multiple sclerosis. Profiled with immunoSEQ multiplex PCR; TCRdb holds only in-frame clones, not every one. This sample has 40,000 to 50,000 clones, with 90% to 95% found just once. The starting material was CD8+ T cells from peripheral blood mononuclear cells, obtained in the first trimester of pregnancy. Receptor source: a female donor with multiple sclerosis, enrolled in a pregnancy study.

The gene calls are TRBV30 and TRBJ2-7, with TRBD1 matching 8 bases. This CDR3 region has 13 residues. The trim removed 3 bases at V and 2 bases at J, leaving 3 bases unmatched. Per the germline V gene, CDR1 is GTSNPN and CDR2 is SVGIG (reference sequence). The CDR3 here is CAWSEDRAYEQYF. CDR3 nucleotides: TGTGCCTGGAGCGAGGACAGGGCCTACGAGCAGTACTTC.

The V and J genes are TRBV15 and TRBJ1-2, with D unclear. Germline assignment: CDR1 LNHNV and CDR2 YYDKDF (reference sequence). V lost 0 bases to trimming and J lost 9 bases, with 8 bases between them. The CDR3 extends over 12 amino acids. The CDR3, as DNA: TGTGCCACCAGCAGAGAGTCTCAGAGCTACACCTTC. The encoded protein is CATSRESQSYTF. Full variable domain (remainder filled in from reference TRBV15 and TRBJ1-2): DAMVIQNPRYQVTQFGKPVTLSCSQTLNHNVMYWYQQKSSQAPKLLFHYYDKDFNNEADTPDNFQSRRPNTSFCFLDIRSPGLGDTAMYLCATSRESQSYTFGSGTRLTVV.

The gene calls are TRBV27 and TRBJ2-5, with D tentatively TRBD1 (5 bases). Germline values: CDR1 MNHEY, CDR2 SMNVEV (reference sequence). Trimming cost V 4 bases and J 6 bases, with 18 bases left between them. The CDR3 loop spans 15 amino acids. The CDR3 here is CASSSPVGPFKTQYF. The CDR3, as DNA: TGTGCCAGCAGTTCGCCTGTGGGGCCTTTCAAGACCCAGTACTTC.

V usage is TRBV6-7 and J usage is TRBJ2-7; 7 bases line up with TRBD1. TRBV6-7 is given ORF status, its function remaining uncertain. Germline trimming cut 10 bases from V and 2 bases from J; bases unmatched to any gene: 8. The CDR3 length is 13 residues. The DNA for the CDR3 is TGTGCCACCCAGACAGGGTTGACCTACGAGCAGTACTTC. Its protein is CATQTGLTYEQYF.

DNA of the CDR3: TGTGCCAGCCAACAGGGGGCCTACGAGCAGTACTTC. Translating it yields CASQQGAYEQYF. The chain uses TRBV7-9 and TRBJ2-7; the match to TRBD1 covers 8 bases. The V and J ends lost 8 bases and 2 bases, in that order; junction bases with no gene match: 2. Germline CDR1 is SEHNR and CDR2 is FQNEAQ (reference sequence). The CDR3 consists of 12 residues.

J is TRBJ2-1 and V is TRBV9; 7 bases are shared with TRBD2. V dropped 0 bases and J dropped 6; count of bases not matched to a gene: 9. Looked up from germline, CDR1 is SGDLS and CDR2 is YYNGEE. CDR3 length equals 16 residues. The CDR3 DNA follows: TGTGCCAGCAGCGTAGGCTCTAGCGGCTCACTCAATGAGCAGTTCTTC. Its translation: CASSVGSSGSLNEQFF.

The chain combines TRBV9 with TRBJ1-1; 7 bases match TRBD1. Germline CDR1 is SGDLS and CDR2 is YYNGEE. The CDR3 covers 16 residues. Trimming removed 4 bases from V and 0 bases from J; junction bases left unmatched: 9. CDR3 loop: CASSHPSGQLNTEAFF. In DNA, the CDR3 is TGTGCCAGCAGCCACCCGTCGGGACAGCTGAACACTGAAGCTTTCTTT.

This clone was detected a few times. The rearrangement joins TRBV7-9 to TRBJ1-2; D possibly corresponds to TRBD1 (5 bases). This CDR3 comprises 14 residues. V was cut by 5 bases and J by 2 bases, with 12 bases left in between. Germline V gene data show CDR1 as SEHNR and CDR2 as FQNEAQ (reference sequence). CDR3 nucleotide sequence: TGTGCCAGCAGCCTAAAGACAGAGAACTATGGCTACACCTTC. It codes for CASSLKTENYGYTF.

The V gene is TRBV7-3, the J gene TRBJ2-2, with a possible D match to TRBD1 (5 bases). Germline V CDR1 and CDR2: SGHTA, FQGTGA. V dropped 3 bases and J dropped 2 bases, with 10 bases sitting between them. This CDR3 comprises 15 residues. The CDR3 bases are TGTGCCAGCAGCTTCTTCCAGGGCAACACCGGGGAGCTGTTTTTT. Translating gives CASSFFQGNTGELFF.

J is TRBJ1-2 and V is TRBV27, with 11 nucleotides matching TRBD1. The CDR3 has 16 residues. V was clipped by 1 base and J by 7 bases; unmatched bases: 8. Per the germline V gene, CDR1 is MNHEY and CDR2 is SMNVEV (reference sequence). CDR3 amino acids: CASSLLPGQGVGGYTF. DNA of the CDR3: TGTGCCAGCAGTTTATTGCCGGGACAGGGGGTCGGTGGCTACACCTTC.

The sample holds one count of this clone. The rearrangement joins TRBV19 to TRBJ1-4, with D maybe TRBD1 (5 bases). V shed 1 base and J shed 8 bases, with 11 bases lying between them. The CDR3 has 14 residues. The germline V gene has CDR1 LNHDA and CDR2 SQIVND (reference sequence). This CDR3 reads CASSIASGYEKLFF. In DNA form, the CDR3 reads TGTGCCAGTAGTATAGCCTCAGGGTACGAAAAACTGTTTTTT. Variable domain in full (rest from reference TRBV19 and TRBJ1-4): DGGITQSPKYLFRKEGQNVTLSCEQNLNHDAMYWYRQDPGQGLRLIYYSQIVNDFQKGDIAEGYSVSREKKESFPLTVTSAQKNPTAFYLCASSIASGYEKLFFGSGTQLSVL.

V and J are TRBV19 and TRBJ1-5; D remains ambiguous. V gave up 8 bases and J gave up 3 bases, with 11 bases separating them. CDR3 length: 13 residues. The germline V gene encodes CDR1 LNHDA and CDR2 SQIVND (reference sequence). CDR3 sequence reads: CASLHGYNQPQHF. DNA of the CDR3: TGTGCCAGTCTCCACGGGTACAATCAGCCCCAGCATTTT.

The rearrangement joins TRBV9 to TRBJ2-7; no clear D gene. The germline CDR1 and CDR2 sequences are SGDLS and YYNGEE. Deletions cut 0 bases from V and 2 bases from J, with 9 bases between. The CDR3 runs to 14 residues. The CDR3 reads CASSVDGYTYEQYF. The CDR3 DNA is TGTGCCAGCAGCGTAGATGGTTACACCTACGAGCAGTACTTC.

J is TRBJ2-7 and V is TRBV14, with D possibly being TRBD2 (6 bases). The germline gives CDR1 SGHDN, CDR2 FVKESK. This CDR3 region has 16 residues. Trimming stripped 3 bases from V and 1 base from J, with 16 bases between. The CDR3 loop is CASSQWGAGQSYEQYF. Written as DNA, the CDR3 is TGTGCCAGCAGCCAGTGGGGAGCGGGTCAGTCCTACGAGCAGTACTTC.

The chain is built from TRBV9 and TRBJ1-5; TRBD1 matches 8 bases. Germline-derived CDR1 and CDR2 are SGDLS and YYNGEE. Trimming removed 3 bases from V and 7 bases from J; junction bases left unmatched: 6. The CDR3 spans 14 residues. The CDR3 sequence is CASSATGGGQPQHF. The CDR3 DNA sequence: TGTGCCAGCAGCGCAACAGGGGGAGGGCAGCCCCAGCATTTT. Combining the CDR3 with reference TRBV9 and TRBJ1-5 gives the whole variable domain DSGVTQTPKHLITATGQRVTLRCSPRSGDLSVYWYQQSLDQGLQFLIQYYNGEERAKGNILERFSAQQFPDLHSELNLSSLELGDSALYFCASSATGGGQPQHFGDGTRLSIL.

The rearrangement links TRBV4-1 to TRBJ2-5, with 9 bases fitting TRBD2. Trimming at V came to 1 base and at J to 3 bases, leaving 0 bases not matched to a gene. This CDR3 region has 14 residues. Germline V gene sequence: CDR1 MGHRA, CDR2 YSYEKL. Here the CDR3 reads CASSQVAGEETQYF. CDR3 DNA sequence: TGCGCCAGCAGCCAAGTAGCGGGAGAAGAGACCCAGTACTTC.

The chain is built from TRBV15 and TRBJ2-7, with 9 positions matching TRBD1. Germline V gene lookup returns CDR1 LNHNV and CDR2 YYDKDF (reference sequence). The CDR3 spans 15 residues. With V trimmed by 3 bases and J by 1 base, 4 bases remained unmatched. The CDR3 region is CATSSGTGRSYEQYF. The CDR3 DNA reads as TGTGCCACCAGCAGTGGGACAGGGAGGTCCTACGAGCAGTACTTC.

V gene TRBV6-5 combines with J gene TRBJ2-2, with a weak D call TRBD2 (6 bases). The V end was cut by 4 bases, the J end by 4 bases, with 16 bases between. The germline V gene has CDR1 MNHEY and CDR2 SVGAGI. The CDR3 loop spans 16 amino acids. The CDR3 DNA reads as TGTGCCAGCAGTTCGGGACTGCGCTCGGTCACCGGGGAGCTGTTTTTT. Protein product: CASSSGLRSVTGELFF.

The V gene is TRBV14, the J gene TRBJ2-7, with no clear D. Germline V gene sequence: CDR1 SGHDN, CDR2 FVKESK. The CDR3 contains 12 residues. V lost 3 bases and J 1 base, leaving 4 bases between the germline ends. The CDR3 region has the DNA TGTGCCAGCAGCCATTTATCCTACGAGCAGTACTTC. Its translation is CASSHLSYEQYF.

V and J are TRBV19 and TRBJ1-4, with TRBD1 as a possible D gene (5 bases). Germline values: CDR1 LNHDA, CDR2 SQIVND (reference sequence). Deletions cut 4 bases from V and 8 bases from J, with 29 bases between. CDR3 length: 19 amino acids. The CDR3 is CASSRNWRQRRGIGEKLFF. In DNA form, the CDR3 reads TGTGCCAGTAGTAGGAATTGGAGACAGCGTCGTGGAATTGGAGAAAAACTGTTTTTT. Looking up the rest from reference TRBV19 and TRBJ1-4 gives the full variable domain: DGGITQSPKYLFRKEGQNVTLSCEQNLNHDAMYWYRQDPGQGLRLIYYSQIVNDFQKGDIAEGYSVSREKKESFPLTVTSAQKNPTAFYLCASSRNWRQRRGIGEKLFFGSGTQLSVL.

V and J are TRBV21-1 and TRBJ2-3; the table's TRBD2 call for D was not verified on the DNA. TRBV21-1 is a known pseudogene. The CDR3 spans 17 residues. DNA for the CDR3: TGTGCCAGCAGCAAAGTCTCTAGCGGGAGGGAGGAGGATACGCAGTATTTT. It yields the protein CASSKVSSGREEDTQYF.

This chain joins TRBV30 and TRBJ2-1; TRBD2 might be the D (6 bases). The CDR3 is 13 amino acids. Trimming left V 5 bases short and J 3 bases short, with 11 bases between. Germline V gene lookup returns CDR1 GTSNPN and CDR2 SVGIG (reference sequence). The chain's CDR3 is CAWAGGDYNEQFF. CDR3 coding DNA: TGTGCCTGGGCAGGAGGGGACTACAATGAGCAGTTCTTC.

The chain links TRBV9 to TRBJ1-1; perhaps TRBD1 as D (5 bases). Looked up from germline, CDR1 is SGDLS and CDR2 is YYNGEE. This CDR3 is built from 15 residues. V shed 4 bases and J shed 3 bases, with 16 bases lying between them. The CDR3 protein is CASSLYDLRDTEAFF. CDR3 in DNA: TGTGCCAGCAGCTTATACGACCTCAGGGACACTGAAGCTTTCTTT.

The chain is built from TRBV4-3 and TRBJ1-1, with 8 bases aligning to TRBD1. CDR1 is LGHNA, CDR2 YSLEER, per germline. The CDR3 sequence is 17 residues long. The J segment lost 0 bases and the V segment lost 1 base, leaving 7 bases of the junction unmatched. CDR3 coding DNA: TGCGCCAGCAGCCAAGCGAAGACAGGGGTCATGAACACTGAAGCTTTCTTT. It translates to CASSQAKTGVMNTEAFF.

V usage is TRBV19 and J usage is TRBJ2-2; no firm D call. Germline V gene lookup returns CDR1 LNHDA and CDR2 SQIVND (reference sequence). This CDR3 has 15 residues. V was trimmed by 5 bases and J by 9 bases, leaving 19 bases between them. CDR3 in DNA: TGTGCCAGTAGTGCCTTAGACACCTTACTCCGGGAGCTGTTTTTT. This codes for CASSALDTLLRELFF.

The V and J genes are TRBV29-1 and TRBJ2-1; 9 bases fit TRBD2. After removal of 3 bases from V and 0 bases from J, the junction contained 0 bases not matched to a gene. The V gene's germline CDR1 is SQVTM and CDR2 ANQGSEA. The CDR3 runs to 14 residues. The CDR3 DNA reads TGCAGCGTTGATAGCGGGAGCTCCTACAATGAGCAGTTCTTC. Translating gives CSVDSGSSYNEQFF.

The chain recombines TRBV9 with TRBJ1-4, with TRBD1 matching 7 bases. Germline V lookup: CDR1 SGDLS, CDR2 YYNGEE. The V and J ends lost 0 bases and 2 bases, in that order; junction bases with no gene match: 4. The CDR3 is made up of 16 amino acids. The CDR3 is CASSVATGATNEKLFF. DNA for the CDR3: TGTGCCAGCAGCGTAGCTACAGGGGCTACTAATGAAAAACTGTTTTTT.

V and J are TRBV9 and TRBJ1-2; 9 nucleotides match TRBD1. Germline V gene sequence: CDR1 SGDLS, CDR2 YYNGEE. The CDR3 covers 15 residues. V trimming: 1 base; J trimming: 5 bases; junction bases outside the gene matches: 6. The CDR3 DNA sequence: TGTGCCAGCAGCGTAACAGGGGGCGCGGAATATGGCTACACCTTC. As protein: CASSVTGGAEYGYTF.

The V call is TRBV7-6, the J call TRBJ2-5; 10 bases map to TRBD2. V lost 6 bases and J lost 5; bases outside the gene matches: 9. CDR3 length: 15 residues. Looked up from germline, CDR1 is SGHVS and CDR2 is FNYEAQ. The chain's CDR3 is CASRPGLAFYETQYF. The CDR3 DNA sequence: TGTGCCAGCAGACCGGGACTAGCGTTTTACGAGACCCAGTACTTC.

The chain links TRBV19 to TRBJ2-3; the match to TRBD2 covers 10 bases. Germline values: CDR1 LNHDA, CDR2 SQIVND (reference sequence). With 8 bases clipped from V and 1 base from J, the junction kept 6 bases outside the gene matches. CDR3 length: 15 residues. The CDR3 is CASRLAGAGTDTQYF. The CDR3 DNA is TGTGCCAGTCGGCTAGCGGGAGCGGGCACAGATACGCAGTATTTT.

The chain couples TRBV27 to TRBJ2-2, with 14 bases that match TRBD2. The CDR3 runs 17 residues. Germline V CDR1 and CDR2: MNHEY, SMNVEV (reference sequence). Unmatched junction bases numbered 8, after V lost 7 bases and J lost 4 bases. Here the CDR3 reads CASTGTSGSPGTGELFF. CDR3 bases: TGTGCCAGCACCGGGACTAGCGGGAGTCCGGGCACCGGGGAGCTGTTTTTT.

The V gene is TRBV4-2, the J gene TRBJ2-3; D may be TRBD1 (5 bases). Germline assignment: CDR1 LGHNA and CDR2 YNFKEQ. The CDR3 consists of 14 residues. With 6 bases removed from V and 2 bases from J, the gap between germline ends came to 12 bases. The CDR3 DNA reads as TGTGCCAGCAGTTACGACAGTACCACAGATACGCAGTATTTT. It specifies CASSYDSTTDTQYF.